A single sample gave rise to the 4 T cell receptor beta chains below, sequenced in a study of CD8+ T cells in alopecia areata. Treatment meaning: oral pan-JAK inhibitor, 5-10 mg twice daily. The authors extracted RNA and reverse transcribed it into cDNA as the sequencing template. The repertoire was sequenced with immunoSEQ multiplex PCR; TCRdb's copy has only in-frame clones and lacks some. The profile covers roughly 190,000 clones, with 64% appearing a single time and approximately 1.3% taken by the ten largest. Sequenced here: CD4+ T cells sorted from blood, sampled around week 49, from a patient treated with tofacitinib. All receptors derive from a human donor with alopecia areata.

V usage is TRBV2 and J usage is TRBJ2-7, with D unclear. From germline, CDR1 is SNHLY and CDR2 FYNNEI. This CDR3 has 12 residues. The V gene lost 6 bases and the J gene lost 2 bases, with 8 bases spanning the gap. This CDR3 reads CASRVVPYEQYF. The DNA of the CDR3 is TGTGCCAGCAGGGTGGTTCCCTACGAGCAGTACTTC.

This clone was seen just once. The rearrangement joins TRBV2 to TRBJ2-5; D assignment may be TRBD1 or TRBD2 (5 bases each). Germline V gene sequence: CDR1 SNHLY, CDR2 FYNNEI. Trimming removed 7 bases from V and 2 bases from J, with 11 bases in between. CDR3 length equals 13 residues. CDR3 residues: CASNRGVQETQYF. CDR3 DNA: TGTGCCAGCAACCGAGGGGTGCAAGAGACCCAGTACTTC.

The V and J genes are TRBV29-1 and TRBJ2-3, with a tentative D call TRBD1 (6 bases). Deletions cut 7 bases from V and 0 bases from J, with 14 bases between. In germline, CDR1 is SQVTM, CDR2 ANQGSEA. The CDR3 has 14 amino acids. The CDR3 region is CSARGGSSTDTQYF. CDR3 bases: TGCAGCGCTCGAGGGGGATCTAGCACAGATACGCAGTATTTT.

The rearrangement uses TRBV7-2 and TRBJ2-6; D unresolved. The CDR3 is 13 amino acids. V lost 4 bases and J lost 2, with 3 bases in between. Germline V CDR1 and CDR2: SGHTA, FQGNSA. CDR3 DNA: TGTGCCAGCAGCTCAGCTGGGGCCAACGTCCTGACTTTC. It codes for CASSSAGANVLTF. Filled out from reference TRBV7-2 and TRBJ2-6, the complete variable domain reads GAGVSQSPSNKVTEKGKDVELRCDPISGHTALYWYRQSLGQGLEFLIYFQGNSAPDKSGLPSDRFSAERTGGSVSTLTIQRTQQEDSAVYLCASSSAGANVLTFGAGSRLTVL.